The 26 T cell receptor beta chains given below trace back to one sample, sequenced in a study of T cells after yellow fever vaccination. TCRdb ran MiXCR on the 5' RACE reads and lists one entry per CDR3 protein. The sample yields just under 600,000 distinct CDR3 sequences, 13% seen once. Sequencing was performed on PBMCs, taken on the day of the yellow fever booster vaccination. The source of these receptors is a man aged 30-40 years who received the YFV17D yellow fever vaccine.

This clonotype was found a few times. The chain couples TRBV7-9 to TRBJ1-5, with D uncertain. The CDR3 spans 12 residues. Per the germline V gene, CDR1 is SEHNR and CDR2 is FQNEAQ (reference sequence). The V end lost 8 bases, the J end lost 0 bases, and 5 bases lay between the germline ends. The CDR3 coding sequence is TGTGCCAGCGCATATAGCAATCAGCCCCAGCATTTT. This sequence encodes CASAYSNQPQHF.

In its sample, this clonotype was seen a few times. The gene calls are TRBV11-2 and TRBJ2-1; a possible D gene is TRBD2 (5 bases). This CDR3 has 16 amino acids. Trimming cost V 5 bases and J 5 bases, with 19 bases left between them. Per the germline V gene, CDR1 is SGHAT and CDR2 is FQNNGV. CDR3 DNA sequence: TGTGCCAGCAGCCCTCCCGGGGTGGGAGTTGACAATGAGCAGTTCTTC. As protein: CASSPPGVGVDNEQFF.

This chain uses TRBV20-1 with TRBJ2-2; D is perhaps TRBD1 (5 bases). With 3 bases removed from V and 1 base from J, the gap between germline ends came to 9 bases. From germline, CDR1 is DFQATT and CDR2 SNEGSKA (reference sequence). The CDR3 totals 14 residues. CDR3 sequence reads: CSASLTGNTGELFF. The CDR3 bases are TGCAGTGCTAGCCTTACAGGGAACACCGGGGAGCTGTTTTTT.

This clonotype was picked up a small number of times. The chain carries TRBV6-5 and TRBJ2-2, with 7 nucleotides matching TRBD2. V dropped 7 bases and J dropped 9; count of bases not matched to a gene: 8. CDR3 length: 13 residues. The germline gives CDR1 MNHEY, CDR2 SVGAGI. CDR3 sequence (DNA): TGTGCCAGCACCCTTGGGAGGGTTCGGGAGCTGTTTTTT. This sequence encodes CASTLGRVRELFF.

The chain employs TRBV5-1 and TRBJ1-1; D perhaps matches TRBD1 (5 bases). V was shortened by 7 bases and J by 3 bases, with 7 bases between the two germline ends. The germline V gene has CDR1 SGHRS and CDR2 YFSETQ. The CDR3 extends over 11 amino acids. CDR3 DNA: TGCGCCAGCCTAGGGGACACTGAAGCTTTCTTT. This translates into CASLGDTEAFF. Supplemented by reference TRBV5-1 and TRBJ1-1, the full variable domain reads KAGVTQTPRYLIKTRGQQVTLSCSPISGHRSVSWYQQTPGQGLQFLFEYFSETQRNKGNFPGRFSGRQFSNSRSEMNVSTLELGDSALYLCASLGDTEAFFGQGTRLTVV.

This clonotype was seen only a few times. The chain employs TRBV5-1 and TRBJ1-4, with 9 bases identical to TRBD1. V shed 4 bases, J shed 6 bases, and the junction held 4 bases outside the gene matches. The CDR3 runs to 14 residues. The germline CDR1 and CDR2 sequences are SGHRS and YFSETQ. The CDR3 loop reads CASSLQGADEKLFF. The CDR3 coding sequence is TGCGCCAGCAGCCTACAGGGGGCCGATGAAAAACTGTTTTTT.

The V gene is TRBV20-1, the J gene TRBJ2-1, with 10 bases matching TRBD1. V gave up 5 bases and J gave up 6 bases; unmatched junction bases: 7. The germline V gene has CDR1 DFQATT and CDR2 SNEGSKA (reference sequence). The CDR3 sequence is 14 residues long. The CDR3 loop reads CSAHRQGASNEQFF. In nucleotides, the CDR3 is TGCAGTGCTCACCGACAGGGGGCATCCAATGAGCAGTTCTTC.

CDR3 residues: CASSPATGQGEAFF. CDR3 nucleotides: TGTGCCAGCAGCCCAGCAACCGGGCAGGGAGAAGCTTTCTTT. The chain joins TRBV25-1 to TRBJ1-1, with a weak D call TRBD1 (5 bases). The CDR3 is 14 residues long. In germline, CDR1 is MGHDK, CDR2 SYGVNS. The ends were cut back, 6 bases at V and 8 bases at J, with 19 bases in the middle. Supplemented by reference TRBV25-1 and TRBJ1-1, the full variable domain reads EADIYQTPRYLVIGTGKKITLECSQTMGHDKMYWYQQDPGMELHLIHYSYGVNSTEKGDLSSESTVSRIRTEHFPLTLESARPSHTSQYLCASSPATGQGEAFFGQGTRLTVV.

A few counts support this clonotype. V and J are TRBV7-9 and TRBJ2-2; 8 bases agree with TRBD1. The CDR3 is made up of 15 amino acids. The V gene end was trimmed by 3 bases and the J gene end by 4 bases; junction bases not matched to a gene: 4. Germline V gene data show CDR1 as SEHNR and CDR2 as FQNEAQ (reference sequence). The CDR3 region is CASSLTGDGTGELFF. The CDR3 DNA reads TGTGCCAGCAGCTTGACAGGGGATGGCACCGGGGAGCTGTTTTTT.

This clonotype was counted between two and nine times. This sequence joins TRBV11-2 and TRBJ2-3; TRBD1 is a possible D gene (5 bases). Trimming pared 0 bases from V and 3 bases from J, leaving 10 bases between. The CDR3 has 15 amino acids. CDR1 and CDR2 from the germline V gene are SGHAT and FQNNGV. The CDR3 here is CASSLDLSGTDTQYF. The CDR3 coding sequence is TGTGCCAGCAGCTTAGATCTTTCAGGGACAGATACGCAGTATTTT.

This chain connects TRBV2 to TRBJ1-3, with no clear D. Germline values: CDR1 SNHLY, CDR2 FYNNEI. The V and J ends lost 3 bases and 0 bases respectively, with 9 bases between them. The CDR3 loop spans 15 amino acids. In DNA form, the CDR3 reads TGTGCCAGCAGTGACGGGGTGACCTCTGGAAACACCATATATTTT. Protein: CASSDGVTSGNTIYF.

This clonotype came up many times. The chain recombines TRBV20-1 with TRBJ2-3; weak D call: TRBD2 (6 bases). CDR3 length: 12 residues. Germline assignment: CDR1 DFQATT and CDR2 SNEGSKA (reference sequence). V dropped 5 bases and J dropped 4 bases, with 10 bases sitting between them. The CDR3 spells CSALSSADTQYF. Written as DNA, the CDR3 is TGCAGTGCTCTCTCTAGCGCAGATACGCAGTATTTT.

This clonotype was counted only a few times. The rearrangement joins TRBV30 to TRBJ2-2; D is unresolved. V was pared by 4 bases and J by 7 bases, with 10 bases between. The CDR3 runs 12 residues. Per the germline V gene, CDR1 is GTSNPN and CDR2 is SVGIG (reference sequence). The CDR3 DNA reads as TGTGCCTGGATTAATATGGGCGGGGAGCTGTTTTTT. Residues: CAWINMGGELFF.

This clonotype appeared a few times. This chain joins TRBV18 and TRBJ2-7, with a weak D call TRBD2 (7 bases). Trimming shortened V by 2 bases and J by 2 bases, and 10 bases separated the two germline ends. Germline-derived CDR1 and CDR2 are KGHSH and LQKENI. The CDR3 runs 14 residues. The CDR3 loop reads CASSPGEGAYEQYF. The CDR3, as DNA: TGTGCCAGCTCACCAGGGGAGGGGGCCTACGAGCAGTACTTC.

The CDR3 bases are TGTGCCAGCAGCTCCCTAGCGGGAACTGGTGAGCAGTACTTC. Translated: CASSSLAGTGEQYF. The chain combines TRBV7-2 with TRBJ2-7; 9 nucleotides agree with TRBD2. V lost 4 bases to trimming and J lost 7 bases; unmatched junction nucleotides: 8. The CDR3 length is 14 residues. CDR1 is SGHTA and CDR2 is FQGNSA in the germline V gene.

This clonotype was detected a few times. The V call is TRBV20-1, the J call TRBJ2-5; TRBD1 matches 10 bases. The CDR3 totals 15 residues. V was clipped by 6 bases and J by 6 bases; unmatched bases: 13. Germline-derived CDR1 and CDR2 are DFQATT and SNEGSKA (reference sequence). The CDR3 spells CSADARDRGRKTQYF. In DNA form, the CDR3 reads TGCAGTGCCGACGCCCGGGACAGGGGACGAAAGACCCAGTACTTC.

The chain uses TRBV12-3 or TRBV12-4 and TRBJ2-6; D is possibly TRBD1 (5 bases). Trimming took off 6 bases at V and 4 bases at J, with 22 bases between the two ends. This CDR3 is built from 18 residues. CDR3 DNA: TGTGCCAGCAGCTCCGGGCCAGGGTCCCCTTCGGGGGCCAACGTCCTGACTTTC. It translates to CASSSGPGSPSGANVLTF.

This CDR3 is CASSLVTGAAVNEQFF. Written as DNA, the CDR3 is TGTGCCAGCAGCTTAGTTACGGGAGCAGCAGTGAATGAGCAGTTCTTC. This chain links TRBV7-2 with TRBJ2-1, with D possibly being TRBD2 (6 bases). This CDR3 contains 16 residues. Trimming cost V 1 base and J 7 bases, with 17 bases left between them. CDR1 SGHTA and CDR2 FQGNSA come from the germline V gene. The whole variable domain, remainder taken from reference TRBV7-2 and TRBJ2-1, is GAGVSQSPSNKVTEKGKDVELRCDPISGHTALYWYRQSLGQGLEFLIYFQGNSAPDKSGLPSDRFSAERTGGSVSTLTIQRTQQEDSAVYLCASSLVTGAAVNEQFFGPGTRLTVL.

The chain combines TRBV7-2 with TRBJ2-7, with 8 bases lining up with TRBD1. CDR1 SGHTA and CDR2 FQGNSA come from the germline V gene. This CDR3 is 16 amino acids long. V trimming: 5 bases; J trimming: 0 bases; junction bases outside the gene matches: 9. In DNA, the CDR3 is TGTGCCAGCAGCATAACCGGGACAGGAATCTCCTACGAGCAGTACTTC. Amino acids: CASSITGTGISYEQYF.

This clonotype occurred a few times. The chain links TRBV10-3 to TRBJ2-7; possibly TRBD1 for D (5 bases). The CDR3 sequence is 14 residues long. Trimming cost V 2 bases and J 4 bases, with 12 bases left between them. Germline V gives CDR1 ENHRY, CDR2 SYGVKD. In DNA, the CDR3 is TGTGCCATCAGTGAGGCAGGGAAGGTTTACGAGCAGTACTTC. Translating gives CAISEAGKVYEQYF.

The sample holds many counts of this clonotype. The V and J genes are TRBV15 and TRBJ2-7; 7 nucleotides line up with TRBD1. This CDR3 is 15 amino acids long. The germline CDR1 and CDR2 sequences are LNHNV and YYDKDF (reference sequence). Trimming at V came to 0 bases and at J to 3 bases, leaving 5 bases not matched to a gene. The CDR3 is CATSRDYRGYYEQYF. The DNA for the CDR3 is TGTGCCACCAGCAGAGACTACAGGGGTTACTACGAGCAGTACTTC.

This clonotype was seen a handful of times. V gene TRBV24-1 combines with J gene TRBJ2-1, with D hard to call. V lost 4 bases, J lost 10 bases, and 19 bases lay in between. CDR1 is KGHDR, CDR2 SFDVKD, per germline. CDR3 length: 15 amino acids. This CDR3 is CATSDPLSQRVEQFF. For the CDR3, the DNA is TGTGCCACCAGTGACCCCCTGTCCCAGCGAGTAGAGCAGTTCTTC.

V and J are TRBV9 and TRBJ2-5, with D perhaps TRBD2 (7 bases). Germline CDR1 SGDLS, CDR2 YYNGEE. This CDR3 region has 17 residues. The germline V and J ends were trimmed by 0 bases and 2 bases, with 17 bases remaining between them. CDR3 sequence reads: CASSVGGGGRPQETQYF. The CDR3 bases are TGTGCCAGCAGCGTAGGAGGGGGGGGGCGGCCTCAAGAGACCCAGTACTTC.

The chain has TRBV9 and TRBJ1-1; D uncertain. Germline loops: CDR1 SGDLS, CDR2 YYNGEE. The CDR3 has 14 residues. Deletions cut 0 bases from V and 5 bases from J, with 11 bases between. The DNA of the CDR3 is TGTGCCAGCAGCGTAGAACACTTGGGGACTGAAGCTTTCTTT. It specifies CASSVEHLGTEAFF.

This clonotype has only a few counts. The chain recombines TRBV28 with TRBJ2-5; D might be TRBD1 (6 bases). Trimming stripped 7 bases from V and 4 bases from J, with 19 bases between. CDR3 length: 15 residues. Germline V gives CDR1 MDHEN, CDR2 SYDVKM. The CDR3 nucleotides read TGTGCCAGCATCACGGGAACAGGGTTTCGAGAGACCCAGTACTTC. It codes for CASITGTGFRETQYF.

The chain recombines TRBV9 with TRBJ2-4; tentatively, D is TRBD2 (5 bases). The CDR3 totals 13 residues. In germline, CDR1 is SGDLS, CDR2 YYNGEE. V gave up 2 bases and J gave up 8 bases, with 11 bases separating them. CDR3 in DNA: TGTGCCAGCAGCGTGGGTTGGGGAGACATTCAGTACTTC. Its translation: CASSVGWGDIQYF. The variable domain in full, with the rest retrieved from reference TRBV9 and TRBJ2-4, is DSGVTQTPKHLITATGQRVTLRCSPRSGDLSVYWYQQSLDQGLQFLIQYYNGEERAKGNILERFSAQQFPDLHSELNLSSLELGDSALYFCASSVGWGDIQYFGAGTRLSVL.